This T cell receptor beta chain was identified during a study of OX40 agonist ivuxolimab in advanced cancers. For the study at large: Cohort: about 80% men, mean age approximately 64, aged roughly 23 to 90.

On this clone: Antigen: not known.

This table comes from immunoSEQ multiplex PCR, and its TCRdb copy is limited to in-frame clones, with some not included. The sample includes 45,000 to 60,000 clones, approximately 91% of them seen just once. Study outcomes and limitations: Both blood CD4+ and CD8+ T cells showed clonal growth by week 6 at 0.1 to 3.0 mg/kg. Among patients with partial responses at 0.1-3.0 mg/kg, clonal expansion was among the lowest.

Sample: CD4+ or CD8+ T cells sorted from blood, taken in a trial of the OX40 agonist ivuxolimab. The receptor was isolated from an adult with an advanced solid tumor such as melanoma, head and neck, liver or kidney cancer.

The CDR3 loop is CASSVEVVAGESQQYF. CDR3 nucleotide sequence: TGTGCCAGCAGCGTAGAGGTTGTAGCGGGAGAAAGCCAGCAGTACTTC. The chain couples TRBV9 to TRBJ2-7; 9 nucleotides align to TRBD2. Germline trimming cut 0 bases from V and 8 bases from J; bases unmatched to any gene: 12. Per germline, CDR1 SGDLS and CDR2 YYNGEE. The CDR3 has 16 amino acids.